The clone carrying this T cell receptor beta chain has ten or more counts. TCRdb ran MiXCR on the 5' RACE reads and lists one entry per CDR3 protein. Of 20,000 to 25,000 distinct CDR3 sequences listed, roughly 3.3% are singletons. This sample was taken from a study of T cells after yellow fever vaccination. Losses at the gene ends were 1 base for V and 1 base for J; bases not matched to a gene: 9. Germline V gene data show CDR1 as DFQATT and CDR2 as SNEGSKA (reference sequence). This CDR3 has 17 amino acids. Study conclusions and caveats: Most primary-vaccination clones reappeared after the booster (approximately 95% CD4, roughly 90% CD8).

This clonotype was obtained from a man between 18 and 29 years old who received the YFV17D yellow fever vaccine. The V call is TRBV20-1, the J call TRBJ2-3, with 9 bases identical to TRBD1. The input for sequencing was PBMCs, either bulk or a sorted T-cell subset (CD4+, CD8+, memory, or dextramer-sorted; not recorded which), taken roughly 45 days after the first yellow fever vaccination. The DNA for the CDR3 is TGCAGTGCTAGAGGAAGGGACAGGGCCATCGGCACAGATACGCAGTATTTT. Residues: CSARGRDRAIGTDTQYF.